The clone carrying this T cell receptor beta chain was detected only a few times. These data originate in a study of shared clonotypes between healthy human individuals. Generated by immunoSEQ multiplex PCR, the TCRdb table keeps only in-frame clones and is missing some. The table has almost 750,000 clones, approximately 72% seen once; the top ten hold 1.8%. Sample: memory CD4+ T cells sorted from blood. The subset was: CD45RA-negative fraction. The TCR sequence derives from a woman aged 30 to 39 in good health.

CDR3 in amino acids: CASKGQRYEQYF. CDR3 in DNA: TGCGCCAGCAAGGGACAGCGATACGAGCAGTACTTC. This chain connects TRBV10-2 to TRBJ2-7, with TRBD1 matching over 7 bases. From germline, CDR1 is WSHSY and CDR2 SAAADI. The CDR3 length is 12 residues. Trimming at V came to 7 bases and at J to 4 bases, leaving 4 bases not matched to a gene.